This T cell receptor beta chain was obtained from a study of blood T cell repertoires in COVID-19. As for the study in general: Some COVID-19 samples were acute and others convalescent; all came from the United States, Italy and Spain. The analysed material was cDNA or gDNA that came from T cells, B-cell-depleted T cells, or PBMCs.

Trimming pared 5 bases from V and 7 bases from J, leaving 17 bases between. Germline lookup yields CDR1 LNHDA and CDR2 SQIVND (reference sequence). The CDR3 extends over 14 amino acids. Original methodology: Estimation of nucleated cell counts was performed using reference gene primer amplification. Clones were sequenced by immunoSEQ multiplex PCR, and TCRdb holds only the in-frame ones, with some missing. The V and J calls and clone size were taken over from that table, and D and trimming were inferred from the DNA. The sample lists 150,000 to 200,000 clones, roughly nine tenths occurring once. The chain joins TRBV19 to TRBJ1-1, with D maybe TRBD1 (5 bases). The material sequenced was peripheral blood. This TCR derives from a woman aged 25 to 45 with active or convalescent COVID-19. The CDR3: CASSPSGGVGEAFF. The CDR3 coding sequence is TGTGCCAGTAGTCCGTCCGGGGGAGTGGGTGAAGCTTTCTTT.